At least ten counts were recorded for the clone carrying this T cell receptor (beta chain). Its specificity is not known. The entry originates in a study of T cells in Graves' hyperthyroidism and ophthalmopathy. Fresh 10 ml peripheral blood yielded PBMCs. The CDR3 loop spans 14 amino acids. Trimming stripped 5 bases from V and 0 bases from J, with 10 bases between. Study results and limitations: Most expanded thyroid clonotypes above 0.001 recurred in blood.

Amplified regions were TCR beta CDR3 sequences from RNA transcripts. An initial round of RT-PCR targeting the TCR CDR3 relied on the HTBI primer set. TCRdb ran MiXCR on the multiplex PCR reads and lists one entry per CDR3 protein. The data show hundreds of thousands of distinct CDR3 sequences, 14% seen once. Input material: blood. The TCR was taken from a woman between 18 and 29 years old with Graves' hyperthyroidism. This sequence joins TRBV12-3 or TRBV12-4 and TRBJ1-2; D is ambiguous. CDR3 DNA sequence: TGTGCCAGCAGTAGCACACCGGCTAACTATGGCTACACCTTC. It is translated as CASSSTPANYGYTF.